The source of this T cell receptor beta chain is a study of blood T cell repertoires in COVID-19. About the research overall: From the United States, Italy and Spain came samples of acute and convalescent COVID-19.

In the case of this clone: The same CDR3 can be traced to other DNA sequences in this sample.

The CDR3 runs 15 residues. CDR1 is SGHRS, CDR2 YFSETQ, per germline. The junction had 1 base not matched to a gene; V was cut back by 0 bases and J by 2 bases. The assay was immunoSEQ multiplex PCR, and TCRdb's table has in-frame clones only and misses some. The table shows approximately 140,000 clones, with 88% occurring only once. The receptor comes from an older woman with acute or convalescent COVID-19. The sequenced material came from peripheral blood. This sequence joins TRBV5-1 and TRBJ1-1; 10 bases match TRBD1. CDR3 sequence (DNA): TGCGCCAGCAGCTTGGGGACAGGGGGTAACACTGAAGCTTTCTTT. It specifies CASSLGTGGNTEAFF.